The 10 T cell receptor beta chains below all came from one sample that was sequenced in a study of T-cell reconstitution after alpha-beta-depleted transplantation in children. Preparation of the TCRbeta library was carried out with unique molecular identifiers. TCRdb independently ran MiXCR on the PCR reads; one entry per CDR3 protein. In the table there are over 100,000 distinct CDR3 sequences, 4.5% to 7.5% of which are singletons. The source was PBMCs, mostly from graft donor cells, collected 60 days after TCRalphabeta/CD19-depleted stem cell transplant. The receptor set was obtained from a female patient aged 2-9 years who had a stem cell transplant for Fanconi anemia, so the T cells may come from the graft donor.

This chain connects TRBV5-1 to TRBJ2-5; TRBD1 matches 10 bases. Germline assignment: CDR1 SGHRS and CDR2 YFSETQ. This CDR3 contains 15 residues. Germline trimming cut 4 bases from V and 6 bases from J; bases unmatched to any gene: 9. CDR3 residues: CASSPGQGNGKTQYF. CDR3 bases: TGCGCCAGCAGCCCGGGACAGGGGAACGGAAAGACCCAGTACTTC.

In its sample, this clonotype was seen many times. The CDR3 nucleotides read TGTGCCAGCAGCCTCGGGGCCCCTGTTTGGTTCTACGAGCAGTACTTC. As protein: CASSLGAPVWFYEQYF. This sequence joins TRBV28 and TRBJ2-7; the D gene could be TRBD1 or TRBD2 (5 bases each). V was trimmed by 6 bases and J by 3 bases, leaving 21 bases between them. Germline CDR1 is MDHEN and CDR2 is SYDVKM. CDR3 length equals 16 residues.

In this sample, this clonotype turned up many times. The chain has TRBV30 and TRBJ2-2, with TRBD1 as a possible D gene (5 bases). Trimming pared 5 bases from V and 6 bases from J, leaving 13 bases between. This CDR3 is 13 amino acids long. The germline gives CDR1 GTSNPN, CDR2 SVGIG (reference sequence). CDR3 loop: CAWGVWGAGELFF. The CDR3 region has the DNA TGTGCCTGGGGAGTGTGGGGCGCCGGGGAGCTGTTTTTT.

This clonotype was seen at least ten times. This chain links TRBV20-1 with TRBJ2-3; D is unclear. CDR1 is DFQATT, CDR2 SNEGSKA, per germline (reference sequence). V was shortened by 6 bases and J by 6 bases, with 10 bases between the two germline ends. CDR3 length: 11 amino acids. CDR3 in DNA: TGCAGTGCCATTATCGTGGATACGCAGTATTTT. Translating gives CSAIIVDTQYF.

This clonotype was counted at least ten times. J is TRBJ2-7 and V is TRBV5-1, with D possibly called TRBD1 or TRBD2 (5 bases each). Germline V gene lookup returns CDR1 SGHRS and CDR2 YFSETQ. This CDR3 contains 13 residues. V lost 3 bases, J lost 0 bases, and 7 bases lay in between. DNA for the CDR3: TGCGCCAGCAGCTGGGACGTCTCCTACGAGCAGTACTTC. Amino acids: CASSWDVSYEQYF.

This chain joins TRBV21-1 and TRBJ2-3; the DNA was not compared with TRBD1, the D call given in the table. TRBV21-1 is described as a pseudogene. CDR3 length: 18 residues. Here the CDR3 reads CANHERRGNVVYTDTQYF. The CDR3 DNA sequence: TGTGCCAACCATGAGAGGAGGGGGAATGTTGTATACACAGATACGCAGTATTTT.

In this sample, this clonotype turned up many times. The chain couples TRBV30 to TRBJ2-2; D may be TRBD1 (6 bases). V shed 0 bases and J shed 5 bases, with 10 bases lying between them. From germline, CDR1 is GTSNPN and CDR2 SVGIG (reference sequence). The CDR3 consists of 14 residues. The CDR3 loop reads CAWSVQGRTGELFF. The DNA of the CDR3 is TGTGCCTGGAGTGTACAGGGAAGGACCGGGGAGCTGTTTTTT.

Many counts were recorded for this clonotype. The chain links TRBV12-3 or TRBV12-4 to TRBJ2-2, with D perhaps TRBD2 (5 bases). This CDR3 comprises 16 residues. V shed 0 bases and J shed 5 bases, with 13 bases lying between them. The chain's CDR3 is CASSLAVGEWTGELFF. CDR3 coding DNA: TGTGCCAGCAGTTTAGCAGTGGGAGAATGGACCGGGGAGCTGTTTTTT.

In its sample, this clonotype was seen many times. The rearrangement links TRBV12-3 or TRBV12-4 to TRBJ2-7; D call uncertain. The V gene lost 6 bases and the J gene lost 4 bases, with 10 bases spanning the gap. The CDR3 runs to 12 residues. The CDR3 reads CASSPSLYEQYF. The DNA of the CDR3 is TGTGCCAGCAGCCCTTCCCTTTACGAGCAGTACTTC.

This clonotype was recorded many times. V and J are TRBV3-1 and TRBJ2-1; D is perhaps TRBD2 (5 bases). The germline CDR1 and CDR2 sequences are LGHDT and YNNKEL (reference sequence). V gave up 4 bases and J gave up 2 bases, with 15 bases separating them. This CDR3 has 16 residues. CDR3 bases: TGTGCCAGCAGCCGGACTGGTTGGCTTCCCTACAATGAGCAGTTCTTC. Its translation is CASSRTGWLPYNEQFF.